These T cell receptor beta chains were read from a single sample in a study of spatial heterogeneity in lung cancer. One entry per CDR3 protein results from TCRdb running MiXCR on the 5' RACE reads. Of tens of thousands of distinct CDR3 sequences in the sample, under 7% are singletons; the top ten hold around a tenth. The specimen comprised PBMCs, sampled at surgery. These receptors all stem from a male donor with early-stage non-small cell lung cancer. CDR3s include the opening cysteine and the closing phenylalanine or tryptophan. D genes are given only for firm matches. The size field is filled for only some rows; it gives once, few, many or a size class.

d_gene | abundance | j_gene | v_gene | CDR3nt | CDR3aa
TRBD2 | - | TRBJ2-3 | TRBV29-1 | TGCAGCGTTGGGGGGGGAGGGACCACAGATACGCAGTATTTT | CSVGGGGTTDTQYF
TRBD1 | - | TRBJ2-7 | TRBV24-1 | TGTGCCACCAGTGACAAAGACAGGGGGCGGTTTAACGAGCAGTACTTC | CATSDKDRGRFNEQYF
- | many | TRBJ1-5 | TRBV6-6 | TGTGCCAGCAGTTACCGGCCGGATAGCAATCAGCCCCAGCATTTT | CASSYRPDSNQPQHF
- | few | TRBJ1-5 | TRBV20-1 | TGCAGTGCTAGTCGCGGACACCGTAGCAATCAGCCCCAGCATTTT | CSASRGHRSNQPQHF
TRBD1 | - | TRBJ2-2 | TRBV7-2 | TGTGCCAGCAGCTCTGGACAGGCGAACACCGGGGAGCTGTTTTTT | CASSSGQANTGELFF
- | - | TRBJ1-1 | TRBV5-4 | TGTGCCAGCAGGCAGGCCGTCGACACTGAAGCTTTCTTT | CASRQAVDTEAFF
- | - | TRBJ2-7 | TRBV5-6 | TGTGCCAGCAGCTCGCGAGGGGGGGTAGCCTACGAGCAGTACTTC | CASSSRGGVAYEQYF
- | many | TRBJ1-4 | TRBV7-9 | TGTGCCAGCGCGAATAGGAGGGCCCCCACTAATGAAAAACTGTTTTTT | CASANRRAPTNEKLFF
- | few | TRBJ2-1 | TRBV12-3/TRBV12-4 | TGTGCCAGCAGCCCAGGTGGAGGGGGGAATGAGCAGTTCTTC | CASSPGGGGNEQFF
- | few | TRBJ2-3 | TRBV5-6 | TGTGCCAGCGGCTTCCCATGGACTAGCACAGATACGCAGTATTTT | CASGFPWTSTDTQYF
TRBD1 | many | TRBJ1-2 | TRBV28 | TGTGCCAGCACCAAGAGGGGCAACAGGGGCGCTGGGACTAACTATGGCTACACCTTC | CASTKRGNRGAGTNYGYTF
- | medium-sized | TRBJ1-5 | TRBV28 | TGTGCCAGCAGAGTGACAGTCAATCAGCCCCAGCATTTT | CASRVTVNQPQHF
TRBD2 | many | TRBJ2-1 | TRBV27 | TGTGCCAGCAGTGCACCGGGACTAGTCGCCTACAATGAGCAGTTCTTC | CASSAPGLVAYNEQFF
TRBD1 | many | TRBJ2-7 | TRBV28 | TGTGCCAGCCTTAGACCCCTAGGACAGGGGAGCGAGCAGTACTTC | CASLRPLGQGSEQYF
TRBD2 | - | TRBJ2-4 | TRBV29-1 | TGCAGCGTTGACGGACTAGCGGGGGGTTACGAAAACATTCAGTACTTC | CSVDGLAGGYENIQYF
- | many | TRBJ2-7 | TRBV28 | TGTGCCAGTCGACACCGACAGACAGAGCAGTACTTC | CASRHRQTEQYF
- | many | TRBJ2-2 | TRBV12-3/TRBV12-4 | TGTGCCAGCAGACAGGTCACCGGGGAGCTGTTTTTT | CASRQVTGELFF
TRBD1 | - | TRBJ1-1 | TRBV7-9 | TGTGCCAGCAGCGTCTCACCCGGGACAGGACCGAACACTGAAGCTTTCTTT | CASSVSPGTGPNTEAFF
- | - | TRBJ2-3 | TRBV24-1 | TGTGCCACCAGTGAGGGGGGCACGGCAGATACGCAGTATTTT | CATSEGGTADTQYF
- | - | TRBJ2-1 | TRBV12-3/TRBV12-4 | TGTGCCAGCAGTTTTACTAGTAGTGAGCAGTTCTTC | CASSFTSSEQFF
- | many | TRBJ1-1 | TRBV11-2 | TGTGCCAGCAGCTTAGAGCCGAGCGGGACTGAAGCTTTCTTT | CASSLEPSGTEAFF
- | many | TRBJ2-4 | TRBV2 | TGTGCCAGCAGTGACGGAATACGGGCCAAAAACATTCAGTACTTC | CASSDGIRAKNIQYF
- | many | TRBJ2-7 | TRBV6-5 | TGTGCCAGCACCCTGGACGGGTTCTACGAGCAGTACTTC | CASTLDGFYEQYF
- | - | TRBJ1-2 | TRBV6-1 | TGTGCCAGCAGTGAAGCGGGCCAACAGGGAAGCTATGGCTACACCTTC | CASSEAGQQGSYGYTF
- | many | TRBJ1-5 | TRBV6-2/TRBV6-3 | TGTGCCAGCAGTTACGGGGGATCGGGCAATCAGCCCCAGCATTTT | CASSYGGSGNQPQHF
TRBD1 | few | TRBJ1-1 | TRBV7-2 | TGTGCCAGCAGCTTAGGGACAGGGGGTCAGGCCTTTACTGAAGCTTTCTTT | CASSLGTGGQAFTEAFF
- | many | TRBJ1-1 | TRBV5-4 | TGTGCCAGCAGCTTACAGGAAAGGAACACTGAAGCTTTCTTT | CASSLQERNTEAFF
- | many | TRBJ2-7 | TRBV11-3 | TGTGCCAGCAGCAACGCCTACGAGCAGTACTTC | CASSNAYEQYF